Listed here are 20 T cell receptor beta chains from one sample, sequenced in a study of cytomegalovirus exposure and HLA in healthy donors. Only in-frame clones appear in the TCRdb table, and some are missing; sequencing was by immunoSEQ multiplex PCR. The sample holds roughly 98,000 clones, more than 75% seen once. The sample comprised PBMCs. Receptors originate from a young man in good health and CMV-seropositive.

The V and J genes are TRBV19 and TRBJ2-2; TRBD2 agrees at 8 bases. The CDR3 totals 17 residues. Trimming removed 6 bases from V and 1 base from J; junction bases left unmatched: 10. The germline CDR1 and CDR2 sequences are LNHDA and SQIVND (reference sequence). This CDR3 reads CASSPGGGGRNTGELFF. The CDR3 DNA reads as TGTGCCAGTAGCCCCGGTGGCGGGGGGCGGAACACCGGGGAGCTGTTTTTT. The complete variable domain, with remaining parts taken from reference TRBV19 and TRBJ2-2, reads DGGITQSPKYLFRKEGQNVTLSCEQNLNHDAMYWYRQDPGQGLRLIYYSQIVNDFQKGDIAEGYSVSREKKESFPLTVTSAQKNPTAFYLCASSPGGGGRNTGELFFGEGSRLTVL.

The rearrangement links TRBV11-3 to TRBJ2-3; TRBD2 aligns across 7 bases. The CDR3 runs to 16 residues. The germline V gene encodes CDR1 SGHNT and CDR2 YENEEA. The trim removed 5 bases at V and 1 base at J, leaving 9 bases unmatched. CDR3 sequence reads: CASSLTLAGGTDTQYF. The CDR3 DNA sequence: TGTGCCAGCAGCCTGACATTAGCGGGCGGCACAGATACGCAGTATTTT.

J is TRBJ1-2 and V is TRBV28; 11 positions match TRBD1. The CDR3 is 15 amino acids. The V gene's germline CDR1 is MDHEN and CDR2 SYDVKM. Trimming at V came to 5 bases and at J to 8 bases, leaving 10 bases not matched to a gene. In nucleotides, the CDR3 is TGTGCCAGCAGTCCCTACAGGACAGGGGGCGAGGGCTACACCTTC. This translates into CASSPYRTGGEGYTF.

The rearrangement uses TRBV11-2 and TRBJ1-2; TRBD1 aligns across 7 bases. J lost 4 bases, V lost 5 bases, and 10 bases had no gene match. The CDR3 has 15 amino acids. CDR1 is SGHAT and CDR2 is FQNNGV in the germline V gene. CDR3 in DNA: TGTGCCAGCAGCACTTACAGGGGACCACCCTATGGCTACACCTTC. As protein: CASSTYRGPPYGYTF.

The chain uses TRBV27 and TRBJ1-1, with D uncertain. The CDR3 loop spans 16 amino acids. Trimming stripped 6 bases from V and 0 bases from J, with 17 bases between. Germline-derived CDR1 and CDR2 are MNHEY and SMNVEV (reference sequence). CDR3 sequence reads: CASSPVEGRLNTEAFF. In DNA, the CDR3 is TGTGCCAGCAGCCCCGTTGAGGGTAGACTGAACACTGAAGCTTTCTTT.

The chain is built from TRBV5-1 and TRBJ2-2, with D possibly matching TRBD1 (5 bases). CDR1 and CDR2 (germline): SGHRS, YFSETQ. The CDR3 totals 16 residues. The V end lost 7 bases, the J end lost 1 base, and 17 bases lay between the germline ends. The CDR3 region is CASLGQGIMNTGELFF. CDR3 in DNA: TGCGCCAGCCTCGGCCAGGGCATAATGAACACCGGGGAGCTGTTTTTT.

The chain uses TRBV4-3 and TRBJ2-5, with 8 bases matching TRBD2. CDR1 and CDR2 (germline): LGHNA, YSLEER. The CDR3 contains 22 residues. The V gene end was trimmed by 1 base and the J gene end by 1 base; junction bases not matched to a gene: 23. In DNA form, the CDR3 reads TGCGCCAGCAGCCAAGGGTACACCCCCGGACTAGCTGCGCACAAGATCCAAGAGACCCAGTACTTC. It yields the protein CASSQGYTPGLAAHKIQETQYF.

This chain connects TRBV7-6 to TRBJ1-1; 7 bases line up with TRBD1. This CDR3 is built from 15 residues. Losses at the gene ends were 4 bases for V and 0 bases for J; bases not matched to a gene: 5. Per the germline V gene, CDR1 is SGHVS and CDR2 is FNYEAQ. The CDR3 here is CASSWGDSMNTEAFF. The DNA of the CDR3 is TGTGCCAGCAGCTGGGGGGACAGCATGAACACTGAAGCTTTCTTT.

The rearrangement links TRBV14 to TRBJ2-7; TRBD1 agrees at 7 bases. Germline V gives CDR1 SGHDN, CDR2 FVKESK. The CDR3 is 14 amino acids. Trimming took 4 bases from V and 6 from J; bases not matched to a gene: 9. The CDR3: CASSPRGTAGEQYF. CDR3 sequence (DNA): TGTGCCAGCAGCCCCCGAGGGACAGCCGGCGAGCAGTACTTC.

This clone appeared a single time. This CDR3 reads CASSLRPRGSRNEQFF. The CDR3 DNA reads as TGTGCCAGCAGCTTAAGGCCCAGGGGAAGTAGGAATGAGCAGTTCTTC. The V and J genes are TRBV11-2 and TRBJ2-1; possibly TRBD1 for D (6 bases). The V gene's germline CDR1 is SGHAT and CDR2 FQNNGV. The CDR3 covers 16 residues. V was trimmed by 2 bases and J by 7 bases, leaving 18 bases between them.

This clone was picked up a small number of times. The chain joins TRBV7-2 to TRBJ1-5; D is unresolved. Trimming pared 2 bases from V and 0 bases from J, leaving 5 bases between. The germline CDR1 and CDR2 sequences are SGHTA and FQGNSA. The CDR3 has 14 residues. The DNA for the CDR3 is TGTGCCAGCAGCTTAACCAGTAGCAATCAGCCCCAGCATTTT. It is translated as CASSLTSSNQPQHF.

This clone has only a few counts. This chain connects TRBV4-3 to TRBJ1-2, with D hard to call. Trimming shortened V by 0 bases and J by 5 bases, and 13 bases separated the two germline ends. Germline assignment: CDR1 LGHNA and CDR2 YSLEER. CDR3 length equals 15 residues. The CDR3 DNA follows: TGCGCCAGCAGCCAAGATCTCAGTCCCCCTTATGGCTACACCTTC. Encoded protein: CASSQDLSPPYGYTF.

This chain connects TRBV29-1 to TRBJ1-2, with D unresolved. From germline, CDR1 is SQVTM and CDR2 ANQGSEA. This CDR3 comprises 14 residues. V dropped 3 bases and J dropped 2 bases, with 13 bases sitting between them. DNA of the CDR3: TGCAGCGTTGAGGTGTCGGCGGCCAACTATGGCTACACCTTC. It is translated as CSVEVSAANYGYTF.

The rearrangement joins TRBV15 to TRBJ1-3; 8 positions match TRBD1. J was trimmed by 5 bases and V by 5 bases; bases with no gene match: 11. The CDR3 consists of 16 residues. Germline CDR1 is LNHNV and CDR2 is YYDKDF (reference sequence). In DNA, the CDR3 is TGTGCCACCAGCTACCGGACAGGGATTACGAGAAACACCATATATTTT. It specifies CATSYRTGITRNTIYF.

V usage is TRBV7-2 and J usage is TRBJ1-1; a possible D gene is TRBD1 (5 bases). Germline values: CDR1 SGHTA, CDR2 FQGNSA. The CDR3 loop spans 13 amino acids. Trimming removed 5 bases from V and 11 bases from J, with 18 bases in between. The DNA of the CDR3 is TGTGCCAGCAGCCCCGCGGGGGGGGATCGGGCTTTCTTT. Encoded protein: CASSPAGGDRAFF.

This clone was recorded once. This rearrangement joins TRBV7-9 to TRBJ2-2; 8 positions agree with TRBD2. V gave up 4 bases and J gave up 5 bases; unmatched junction bases: 9. Germline V gene data show CDR1 as SEHNR and CDR2 as FQNEAQ (reference sequence). The CDR3 sequence is 16 residues long. CDR3 coding DNA: TGTGCCAGCAGCTCACTTGGGACTAGTTTTACCGGGGAGCTGTTTTTT. It codes for CASSSLGTSFTGELFF.

The gene calls are TRBV6-5 and TRBJ2-2, with D possibly matching TRBD1 (6 bases). V was pared by 6 bases and J by 2 bases, with 10 bases between. The CDR3 loop spans 14 amino acids. Germline CDR1 MNHEY, CDR2 SVGAGI. DNA for the CDR3: TGTGCCAGCAGCAGGGACACCAACACCGGGGAGCTGTTTTTT. Its translation: CASSRDTNTGELFF.

The chain recombines TRBV2 with TRBJ2-7; 9 bases line up with TRBD2. Germline assignment: CDR1 SNHLY and CDR2 FYNNEI. The CDR3 consists of 13 residues. The CDR3 sequence: CAKQREATYEQYF. For the CDR3, the DNA is TGTGCTAAGCAGCGGGAGGCTACCTACGAGCAGTACTTC.

The chain employs TRBV6-1 and TRBJ1-2; D perhaps matches TRBD1 (5 bases). The germline gives CDR1 MNHNS, CDR2 SASEGT. CDR3 size: 14 residues. Trimming took 2 bases from V and 6 from J, leaving 13 bases between them. CDR3 sequence (DNA): TGTGCCAGCAGTGAAATGTCAGGGTACGATGGCTACACCTTC. It encodes CASSEMSGYDGYTF.

The CDR3 region has the DNA TGTGCCACCAGCAGAGGACTAGAGGCAGATACGCAGTATTTT. This gives the protein CATSRGLEADTQYF. The chain joins TRBV15 to TRBJ2-3; tentative D call: TRBD2 (6 bases). Germline V gives CDR1 LNHNV, CDR2 YYDKDF (reference sequence). The CDR3 consists of 14 residues. V lost 1 base, J lost 4 bases, and 9 bases lay in between.